This TCR beta chain came from a study of T cells in Graves' hyperthyroidism and ophthalmopathy. No ophthalmopathy progression within 18 months constituted stable Graves' hyperthyroidism. The diagnostic basis comprised clinical symptoms, serum thyroxine and TRAb, thyroid ultrasound and orbital computed tomography. There are 14 residues in the CDR3. Trimming took off 4 bases at V and 5 bases at J, with 17 bases between the two ends. CDR1 and CDR2 from the germline V gene are GTSNPN and SVGIG (reference sequence). The TCR beta CDR3 regions underwent amplification using RNA transcripts as the source. Using the HTBI primer set, a first-round RT-PCR was run on the TCR CDR3. TCRdb re-called the multiplex PCR reads with MiXCR, one entry per CDR3 protein. The sample records about 420,000 distinct CDR3 sequences, 15% to 18% being singletons. This clonotype has at least ten counts. Its antigen is undetermined.

Study results and limitations: A 13 V-J model separated ophthalmopathy from stable hyperthyroidism. The model's output predicted ophthalmopathy at a median of about 6.5 months prior to onset.

The sample taken for sequencing was blood. This clonotype originated in a woman between 18 and 29 years old with Graves' hyperthyroidism. V gene TRBV30 combines with J gene TRBJ1-1; no definite D call. CDR3 region: CAWNTASTGTEAFF. DNA of the CDR3: TGTGCCTGGAATACGGCGTCCACGGGGACTGAAGCTTTCTTT.